This T cell receptor beta chain was sequenced in a study of T cells in tumors after PD-1 blockade. Looking at the study overall: Daily vismodegib 150 mg continued in a subset of anti-PD-1-treated patients.

CDR1 and CDR2 (germline): ENHRY, SYGVKD. The V end was cut by 0 bases, the J end by 0 bases, with 9 bases between. The CDR3 loop spans 15 amino acids. Measured with immunoSEQ multiplex PCR; TCRdb has only the in-frame clones, and not every one. The table includes some 66,000 clones, around 74% detected once. Sequenced here: PBMCs, sampled after anti-PD-1 treatment. The receptor's source is a human donor with basal cell carcinoma. The chain uses TRBV10-3 and TRBJ2-7; a possible D gene is TRBD1 (5 bases). The CDR3 region is CAISESGDSSYEQYF. Here the CDR3 DNA reads TGTGCCATCAGTGAGTCGGGCGACAGCTCCTACGAGCAGTACTTC.